The rows below give T cell receptor beta chains drawn from one sample of a study of Ad26.COV2.S vaccination and SARS-CoV-2 variants. The protocol was immunoSEQ multiplex PCR, while the TCRdb copy is restricted to in-frame clones and leaves out a portion. This sample has under 95,000 clones, with approximately 82% found just once. Sample: peripheral blood, taken after recovery from COVID-19. These receptors were obtained from a human donor who had recovered from COVID-19. Both conserved end residues are part of each CDR3. The D gene is left open where the match is weak. The size field is filled for only some rows; it gives once, few, many or a size class.

size | D | J | V | CDR3 | DNA
NA | NA | TRBJ2-1 | TRBV27 | CASSLSSSGAAYNEQFF | TGTGCCAGCAGTTTATCCTCTTCGGGAGCGGCCTACAATGAGCAGTTCTTC
few | NA | TRBJ2-5 | TRBV18 | CASSPGQRGTQYF | TGTGCCAGCTCACCGGGACAACGGGGGACCCAGTACTTC
NA | TRBD1 | TRBJ2-1 | TRBV5-4 | CASSLQGAGNEQFF | TGTGCCAGCAGCTTACAGGGGGCGGGCAATGAGCAGTTCTTC
once | NA | TRBJ2-6 | TRBV10-3 | CAISDYREAGANVLTF | TGTGCCATCAGTGACTACAGAGAAGCCGGGGCCAACGTCCTGACTTTC
few | NA | TRBJ2-2 | TRBV4-2 | CASSQESYTGELFF | TGTGCCAGCAGCCAAGAATCCTACACCGGGGAGCTGTTTTTT
NA | TRBD1 | TRBJ1-2 | TRBV28 | CASSDRGRSGYTF | TGTGCCAGCAGTGACAGGGGGAGGTCTGGCTACACCTTC
NA | NA | TRBJ1-2 | TRBV7-2 | CASSYRQPWGYTF | TGTGCCAGCAGCTACCGACAGCCGTGGGGCTACACCTTC
NA | NA | TRBJ1-5 | TRBV6-2/TRBV6-3 | CASSQNRQLVPNQPQHF | TGTGCCAGCAGTCAGAACCGACAGCTTGTCCCCAATCAGCCCCAGCATTTT
once | TRBD2 | TRBJ2-2 | TRBV7-6 | CASSARDLAGGTGELFF | TGTGCCAGCAGCGCCCGAGATTTAGCGGGTGGAACCGGGGAGCTGTTTTTT
NA | NA | TRBJ2-2 | TRBV28 | CASNGGTRMNTGELFF | TGTGCCAGCAACGGAGGTACCCGGATGAACACCGGGGAGCTGTTTTTT
NA | NA | TRBJ2-3 | TRBV5-6 | CASSLGGMVNTQYF | TGTGCCAGCAGCTTGGGGGGGATGGTGAATACGCAGTATTTT
NA | NA | TRBJ2-5 | TRBV20-1 | CSASKVEGQETQYF | TGCAGTGCCAGTAAGGTGGAAGGTCAAGAGACCCAGTACTTC
NA | TRBD1 | TRBJ1-1 | TRBV5-1 | CASSLTGGNTEAFF | TGCGCCAGCAGCTTGACAGGGGGGAACACTGAAGCTTTCTTT
once | NA | TRBJ1-2 | TRBV28 | CASSLLNSYGYTF | TGTGCCAGCAGTTTATTAAACAGCTATGGCTACACCTTC
NA | TRBD1 | TRBJ2-3 | TRBV24-1 | CATSGAGLQGDTQYF | TGTGCCACCAGTGGCGCGGGCCTACAGGGGGATACGCAGTATTTT
NA | NA | TRBJ2-5 | TRBV9 | CASGRAGYQETQYF | TGTGCCAGCGGGCGGGCCGGGTACCAAGAGACCCAGTACTTC
NA | NA | TRBJ1-1 | TRBV7-9 | CASSPTGNTEAFF | TGTGCCAGCAGCCCGACGGGGAACACTGAAGCTTTCTTT
NA | TRBD1 | TRBJ1-1 | TRBV14 | CASSQLPRTGAVNTEAFF | TGTGCCAGCAGCCAACTCCCTCGGACAGGTGCTGTGAACACTGAAGCTTTCTTT
NA | TRBD2 | TRBJ2-3 | TRBV6-4 | CASTPGGGSADTQYF | TGTGCCAGCACCCCAGGCGGCGGGAGCGCAGATACGCAGTATTTT
NA | NA | TRBJ1-1 | TRBV29-1 | CSVDRRGNTEAFF | TGCAGCGTTGATCGGCGGGGGAACACTGAAGCTTTCTTT
NA | TRBD1 | TRBJ1-3 | TRBV7-2 | CASSIRDSSSGNTIYF | TGTGCCAGCAGCATCCGGGACAGCTCCTCTGGAAACACCATATATTTT
NA | NA | TRBJ1-1 | TRBV6-5 | CASSPAATVNTEAFF | TGTGCCAGCAGTCCCGCCGCAACAGTGAACACTGAAGCTTTCTTT
NA | NA | TRBJ2-3 | TRBV10-3 | CAISASITDTQYF | TGTGCCATCAGTGCCAGTATCACAGATACGCAGTATTTT
NA | NA | TRBJ2-7 | TRBV15 | CATSRRVPLGSGQSYEQYF | TGTGCCACCAGCAGAAGAGTACCCCTAGGCAGCGGGCAGTCCTACGAGCAGTACTTC
NA | NA | TRBJ2-1 | TRBV24-1 | CATSDTGTLNEQFF | TGTGCCACCAGTGATACCGGGACCCTAAATGAGCAGTTCTTC
NA | TRBD1 | TRBJ1-1 | TRBV5-8 | CASSSGTAMNTEAFF | TGTGCCAGCAGCTCCGGGACAGCCATGAACACTGAAGCTTTCTTT
NA | TRBD2 | TRBJ2-1 | TRBV27 | CASCTGTSLYNEQFF | TGTGCCAGCTGTACCGGGACTAGTCTTTACAATGAGCAGTTCTTC
once | TRBD2 | TRBJ2-5 | TRBV10-1 | CASSDGGQETQYF | TGCGCCAGCAGTGACGGGGGGCAAGAGACCCAGTACTTC
NA | NA | TRBJ1-4 | TRBV5-6 | CASSSTRDGGEKLFF | TGTGCCAGCAGCTCGACCAGGGACGGTGGTGAAAAACTGTTTTTT
NA | NA | TRBJ2-1 | TRBV12-3/TRBV12-4 | CASSFGLASQFF | TGTGCCAGCAGTTTTGGGTTAGCCTCGCAGTTCTTC
NA | NA | TRBJ1-2 | TRBV10-3 | CAISQIRPDGYTF | TGTGCCATCAGTCAGATCCGACCCGATGGCTACACCTTC
NA | NA | TRBJ2-7 | TRBV2 | CASSPGTLPYEQYF | TGTGCCAGCAGTCCCGGGACTCTTCCCTACGAGCAGTACTTC
NA | TRBD2 | TRBJ2-3 | TRBV2 | CASSRLAGGPYTQYF | TGTGCCAGCAGTCGACTAGCGGGAGGGCCTTATACGCAGTATTTT
NA | TRBD1 | TRBJ2-5 | TRBV19 | CASSTRDSLQETQYF | TGTGCCAGTAGTACCCGGGACAGCCTCCAAGAGACCCAGTACTTC
NA | TRBD1 | TRBJ1-6 | TRBV9 | CASSRQGANSPLHF | TGTGCCAGCAGCCGACAGGGTGCTAATTCACCCCTCCACTTT
NA | NA | TRBJ2-3 | TRBV9 | CASSASSSTDTQYF | TGTGCCAGCAGCGCATCTTCTAGCACAGATACGCAGTATTTT
NA | NA | TRBJ1-5 | TRBV24-1 | CATSDPGEPQHF | TGTGCCACCAGTGATCCCGGGGAGCCCCAGCATTTT
NA | NA | TRBJ1-6 | TRBV5-6 | CASSKDRTNSPLHF | TGTGCCAGCAGCAAGGACAGAACTAATTCACCCCTCCACTTT